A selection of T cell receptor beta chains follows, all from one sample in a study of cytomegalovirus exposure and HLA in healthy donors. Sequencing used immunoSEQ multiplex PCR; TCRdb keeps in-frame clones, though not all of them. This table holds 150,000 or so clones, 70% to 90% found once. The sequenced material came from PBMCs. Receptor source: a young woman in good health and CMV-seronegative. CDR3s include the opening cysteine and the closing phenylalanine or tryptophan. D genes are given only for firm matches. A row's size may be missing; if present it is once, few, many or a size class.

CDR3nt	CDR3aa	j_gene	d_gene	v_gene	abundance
TGCGCCAGCAGCTTCGCGGGACCCAATGAGCAGTTCTTC	CASSFAGPNEQFF	TRBJ2-1	.	TRBV5-1	.
TGTGCCAGTAGTCTCAGATTTCAGAGCGGGAGGGCAGATACGCAGTATTTT	CASSLRFQSGRADTQYF	TRBJ2-3	TRBD2	TRBV19	.
TGTGCCAGCCGGACTGCTTTCAATGAAAAACTGTTTTTT	CASRTAFNEKLFF	TRBJ1-4	.	TRBV2	.
TGTGCCAGCAGCTTAAGGCGGGCGCGAGGTGAAAAACTGTTTTTT	CASSLRRARGEKLFF	TRBJ1-4	.	TRBV7-2	.
TGTGCCAGCAGCTTAGGAGGGACAGGGGGTTCCTACGAGCAGTACTTC	CASSLGGTGGSYEQYF	TRBJ2-7	TRBD1	TRBV7-6	.
TGTGCCAGCAGTTTACCCGGACAGCGTGACATGAACACTGAAGCTTTCTTT	CASSLPGQRDMNTEAFF	TRBJ1-1	.	TRBV27	.
TGTGCCAGCAGCTTCGGACACCCCTACGAGCAGTACTTC	CASSFGHPYEQYF	TRBJ2-7	.	TRBV7-2	.
TGTGCCAGTAGTATAGGGGCACGACACTATGGCTACACCTTC	CASSIGARHYGYTF	TRBJ1-2	.	TRBV19	.
TGCGCCAGCAGCTTAGGTGCGGCAGGGGGCGCGTCACTGTTTTTT	CASSLGAAGGASLFF	TRBJ1-4	TRBD1	TRBV7-8	.
TGTGCCAGCAGCCAACACTTGGGCGGGACCTACGAGCAGTACTTC	CASSQHLGGTYEQYF	TRBJ2-7	.	TRBV6-5	once
TGTGCCAGCAGTTCGAGGCTAGCGGGAGGCCACGATACGCAGTATTTT	CASSSRLAGGHDTQYF	TRBJ2-3	TRBD2	TRBV7-8	.
TGTGCCAGCACCCGACAGGGGGCTAACACAGATACGCAGTATTTT	CASTRQGANTDTQYF	TRBJ2-3	TRBD1	TRBV9	.
TGTGCCAGTAGTGGTGTTAGCGGGAGTCCAGATACGCAGTATTTT	CASSGVSGSPDTQYF	TRBJ2-3	TRBD2	TRBV19	.
TGTTCCAGCAGCTTAGGAGGAGACCAGATTAATCAGCCCCAGCATTTT	CSSSLGGDQINQPQHF	TRBJ1-5	.	TRBV7-9	.
TGTGCCAGTAGTATTAATGGGATGGGAGTCGATGAGCAGTTCTTC	CASSINGMGVDEQFF	TRBJ2-1	.	TRBV19	.
TGCAGTGCTAGGCCCCGGGAGACCCAGTACTTC	CSARPRETQYF	TRBJ2-5	.	TRBV20-1	.
TGTGCCAGCAGCTTAGGGGGCGCGAACACCGGGGAGCTGTTTTTT	CASSLGGANTGELFF	TRBJ2-2	.	TRBV7-2	.
TGTGCCAGCAGCCAAACCGGACAGTTCTATGGCTACACCTTC	CASSQTGQFYGYTF	TRBJ1-2	.	TRBV7-9	few
TGCGCCAGCAGCCCAGAACCCGACAGGGAAGGCACAGATACGCAGTATTTT	CASSPEPDREGTDTQYF	TRBJ2-3	TRBD1	TRBV5-1	.
TGTGCCTGGGCCCGAGGGAGTGGTTACGAGCAGTACTTC	CAWARGSGYEQYF	TRBJ2-7	.	TRBV30	.
TGTGCCAGCAGCGTAGGGGACAGTTCCTACGAGCAGTACTTC	CASSVGDSSYEQYF	TRBJ2-7	TRBD1	TRBV9	once
TGTGCCAGCAGTTACCGGGGAGATCAGCCCCAGCATTTT	CASSYRGDQPQHF	TRBJ1-5	.	TRBV6-6	.
TGCGCCAGCAGCCAGGCGGGGGCCCTTCAGCCCCAGCATTTT	CASSQAGALQPQHF	TRBJ1-5	.	TRBV4-1	.
TGTGCTAGCAGCTCACAGGGTCGAGAGACCCAGTACTTC	CASSSQGRETQYF	TRBJ2-5	.	TRBV7-7	.
TGTGCCTGGAGTGGCGGCACGGATAATGAAAAACTGTTTTTT	CAWSGGTDNEKLFF	TRBJ1-4	.	TRBV30	.
TGCAGTGCTATACGGACAGTTGAAGCTTTCTTT	CSAIRTVEAFF	TRBJ1-1	.	TRBV20-1	.
TGCGCCAGCAGCCGAAAGGGGTCCACTGAAGCTTTCTTT	CASSRKGSTEAFF	TRBJ1-1	.	TRBV5-1	.
TGTGCCAGCAGCTTAGCCAGGGGCTACACCTTC	CASSLARGYTF	TRBJ1-2	.	TRBV7-9	.
TGCGCCAGCGCGGGACAGAGCACTGAAGCTTTCTTT	CASAGQSTEAFF	TRBJ1-1	TRBD1	TRBV5-1	.
TGTGCCAGAAGCAAGGCAGGGGGAAAAGCTAATGAAAAACTGTTTTTT	CARSKAGGKANEKLFF	TRBJ1-4	TRBD1	TRBV5-3	.
TGTGCCGGCAGTGATCTCCCTGGACAATTTGGCGAAAAACTGTTTTTT	CAGSDLPGQFGEKLFF	TRBJ1-4	.	TRBV25-1	.
TGTGCCAGCAGCCAATCGGCGAGGACAGATATTCTACGATCACGCCGCGAGCAGTACTTC	CASSQSARTDILRSRREQYF	TRBJ2-7	.	TRBV16	.
TGTGCCAGCAGGGGACAGGCCTACGAGCAGTACTTC	CASRGQAYEQYF	TRBJ2-7	TRBD1	TRBV2	few
TGTGCCAGCAGGCGGACAGACGGGGCCCAGTACTTC	CASRRTDGAQYF	TRBJ2-5	.	TRBV6-5	.
TGTGCCAGCAGTTATCGGGACAGTCCCTCCTACGAGCAGTACTTC	CASSYRDSPSYEQYF	TRBJ2-7	TRBD1	TRBV6-5	.
TGTGCCTGGAGTGTACAAGAAGAGACCCAGTACTTC	CAWSVQEETQYF	TRBJ2-5	.	TRBV30	.
TGTGCCATCAGTGAGTCGGCAGGGGCCCAGCATTTT	CAISESAGAQHF	TRBJ1-5	.	TRBV10-3	.
TGTGCCAGCAGCTTGAGATACGGGGGGGAAGTGTACGAGCAGTACTTC	CASSLRYGGEVYEQYF	TRBJ2-7	TRBD2	TRBV5-6	.
TGTGCCAGTACCCTGGGACAGGGACCCTACAATGAGCAGTTCTTC	CASTLGQGPYNEQFF	TRBJ2-1	TRBD1	TRBV19	.
TGTGCCAGTAGTAGGGATAGCGGGAGTTTAGGCACAGATACGCAGTATTTT	CASSRDSGSLGTDTQYF	TRBJ2-3	TRBD2	TRBV19	.
TGTGCCATCCCGGGACTAGCGGGGGGCACAGATACGCAGTATTTT	CAIPGLAGGTDTQYF	TRBJ2-3	TRBD2	TRBV10-3	.
TGTGCCAGCAGCCGGCGGGGGGGCTCTGAAGCTTTCTTT	CASSRRGGSEAFF	TRBJ1-1	.	TRBV7-9	.
TGTGCCTGGAGAGAACTAAGGGGTCGGTCCGGGGAGCTGTTTTTT	CAWRELRGRSGELFF	TRBJ2-2	.	TRBV30	.
TGTGCCAGCAGCCCCCGACGGGACAGTAACACCGGGGAGCTGTTTTTT	CASSPRRDSNTGELFF	TRBJ2-2	TRBD1	TRBV11-2	.
TGTGCCTGGGCGCTAGCGGGATCAGATACGCAGTATTTT	CAWALAGSDTQYF	TRBJ2-3	TRBD2	TRBV30	few
TGTGCCAGCAGCTTAGCCACAACTATCCAGGGGCCAGGTAATGAAGCTTTCTTT	CASSLATTIQGPGNEAFF	TRBJ1-1	.	TRBV7-9	few
TGTGCCTGGAGTGTCAACAGGGGAACTAATGAAAAACTGTTTTTT	CAWSVNRGTNEKLFF	TRBJ1-4	TRBD1	TRBV30	.
TGCGCCAGCAGAACAACTATAGCGGGAGAGTATCCCGAGCAGTACTTC	CASRTTIAGEYPEQYF	TRBJ2-7	TRBD2	TRBV5-1	.
TGTGCCAGCAGCTTTACGGGGGTCGGCGAGCAGTACTTC	CASSFTGVGEQYF	TRBJ2-7	.	TRBV11-3	.
TGTGCCTTTTCCCTCCGGGGGACGGGCGAAAAACTGTTTTTT	CAFSLRGTGEKLFF	TRBJ1-4	.	TRBV30	few
TGCGCCAGCAGCCTTGGGTCGGGCGGGAGGGGCTCAGATACGCAGTATTTT	CASSLGSGGRGSDTQYF	TRBJ2-3	TRBD2	TRBV4-3	.
TGTGCCACCAGCAGAGGTTCCGGGACAGCGAACACCGGGGAGCTGTTTTTT	CATSRGSGTANTGELFF	TRBJ2-2	TRBD1	TRBV15	.
TGTGCCAGCAGCCCGGTCAAGGGGCCCTCCTACGAGCAGTACTTC	CASSPVKGPSYEQYF	TRBJ2-7	.	TRBV28	.